Reported below is one TCR beta chain. Its antigen is as yet unknown. With 60 Vbeta and 13 Jbeta primers, the PCR was carried out. Measured with immunoSEQ multiplex PCR; TCRdb has only the in-frame clones, and not every one. The repertoire holds 150,000 or so clones, with 70% to 80% as singletons. The data originate from a study of cytomegalovirus exposure and HLA in healthy donors. The CDR3 contains 14 residues. Germline lookup yields CDR1 GTSNPN and CDR2 SVGIG (reference sequence). Trimming left V 7 bases short and J 0 bases short, with 12 bases between. Study-wide results and limits: Usually a TCR sequence was rare, but some public TCRs were found in many donors. Within an earlier analysis, most TCR beta V segments proved productive either about 87% or about 30% of the time. Rates of TCR association differed by HLA locus in a later analysis, with DRB1 highest and HLA-C lowest. Later analysis revealed greater clonal expansion in HLA-associated TCR beta chains than in equally common others.

The sequenced sample was PBMCs. This chain joins TRBV30 and TRBJ2-2; D may be TRBD1 (5 bases). The TCR comes from a man aged 40-55 years in good health and CMV-seropositive. CDR3 DNA sequence: TGTGCCTACCAGGGCATGGCGAACACCGGGGAGCTGTTTTTT. The encoded protein is CAYQGMANTGELFF.